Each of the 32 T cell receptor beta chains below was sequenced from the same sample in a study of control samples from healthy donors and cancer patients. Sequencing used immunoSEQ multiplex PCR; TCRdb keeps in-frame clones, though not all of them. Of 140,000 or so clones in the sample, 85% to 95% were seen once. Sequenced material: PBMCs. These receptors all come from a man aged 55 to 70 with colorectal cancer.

DNA for the CDR3: TGTGCCAGCAGCCCCGGACAGGGGCTAAGCACAGATACGCAGTATTTT. Translation: CASSPGQGLSTDTQYF. The rearrangement joins TRBV5-8 to TRBJ2-3; 9 bases agree with TRBD1. This CDR3 region has 16 residues. With 4 bases clipped from V and 0 bases from J, the junction kept 6 bases outside the gene matches. Germline CDR1 and CDR2: SGHTS and YDEGEE. Filled out from reference TRBV5-8 and TRBJ2-3, the complete variable domain reads EAGVTQSPTHLIKTRGQQATLRCSPISGHTSVYWYQQALGLGLQFLLWYDEGEERNRGNFPPRFSGRQFPNYSSELNVNALELEDSALYLCASSPGQGLSTDTQYFGPGTRLTVL.

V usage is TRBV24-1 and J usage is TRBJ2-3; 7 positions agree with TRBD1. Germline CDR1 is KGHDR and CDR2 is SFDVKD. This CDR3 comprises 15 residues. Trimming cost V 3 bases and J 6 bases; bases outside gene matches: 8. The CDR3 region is CATSDRGTALDTQYF. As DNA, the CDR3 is TGTGCCACCAGTGATAGAGGGACAGCTTTGGATACGCAGTATTTT.

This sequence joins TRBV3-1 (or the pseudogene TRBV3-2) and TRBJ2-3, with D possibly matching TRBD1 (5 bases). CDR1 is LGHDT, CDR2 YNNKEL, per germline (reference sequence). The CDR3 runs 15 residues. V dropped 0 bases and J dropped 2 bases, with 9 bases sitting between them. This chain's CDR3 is CASSQDRVFTDTQYF. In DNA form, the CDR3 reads TGTGCCAGCAGCCAAGACAGGGTGTTCACAGATACGCAGTATTTT.

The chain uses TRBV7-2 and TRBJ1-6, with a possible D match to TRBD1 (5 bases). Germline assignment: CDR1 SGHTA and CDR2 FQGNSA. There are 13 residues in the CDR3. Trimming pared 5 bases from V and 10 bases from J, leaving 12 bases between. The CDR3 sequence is CASSPGRDSPLHF. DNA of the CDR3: TGTGCCAGCAGCCCCGGTAGGGACTCACCCCTCCACTTT.

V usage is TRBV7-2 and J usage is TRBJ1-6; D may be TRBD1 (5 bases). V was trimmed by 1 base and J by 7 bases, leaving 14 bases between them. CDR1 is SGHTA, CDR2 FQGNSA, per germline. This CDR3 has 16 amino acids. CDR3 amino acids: CASSLGAGRPNSPLHF. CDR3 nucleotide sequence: TGTGCCAGCAGCTTAGGGGCGGGACGGCCGAATTCACCCCTCCACTTT.

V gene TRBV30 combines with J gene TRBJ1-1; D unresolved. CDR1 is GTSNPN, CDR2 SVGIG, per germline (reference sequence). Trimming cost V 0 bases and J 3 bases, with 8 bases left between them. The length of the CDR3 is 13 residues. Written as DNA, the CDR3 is TGTGCCTGGAGTGTTTTGGGCGACACTGAAGCTTTCTTT. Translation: CAWSVLGDTEAFF.

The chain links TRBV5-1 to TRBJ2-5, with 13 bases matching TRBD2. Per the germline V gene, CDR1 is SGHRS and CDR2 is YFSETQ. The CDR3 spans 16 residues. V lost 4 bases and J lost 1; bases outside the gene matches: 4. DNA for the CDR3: TGCGCCAGCAGCGCAGGACTAGCGGGGGTCCAAGAGACCCAGTACTTC. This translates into CASSAGLAGVQETQYF.

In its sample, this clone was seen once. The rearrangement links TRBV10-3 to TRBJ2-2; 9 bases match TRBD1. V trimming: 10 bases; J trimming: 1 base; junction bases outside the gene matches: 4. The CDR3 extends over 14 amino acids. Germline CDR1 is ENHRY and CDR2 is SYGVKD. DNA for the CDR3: TGTGCCACCCGGGGACAGGGGAACACCGGGGAGCTGTTTTTT. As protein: CATRGQGNTGELFF.

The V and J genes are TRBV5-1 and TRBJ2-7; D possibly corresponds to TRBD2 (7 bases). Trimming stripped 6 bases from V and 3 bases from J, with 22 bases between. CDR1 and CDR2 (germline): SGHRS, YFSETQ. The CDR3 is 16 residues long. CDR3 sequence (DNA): TGCGCCAGCACCCCCGGAGGGGGGGGAGCGGGCTACGAGCAGTACTTC. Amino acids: CASTPGGGGAGYEQYF.

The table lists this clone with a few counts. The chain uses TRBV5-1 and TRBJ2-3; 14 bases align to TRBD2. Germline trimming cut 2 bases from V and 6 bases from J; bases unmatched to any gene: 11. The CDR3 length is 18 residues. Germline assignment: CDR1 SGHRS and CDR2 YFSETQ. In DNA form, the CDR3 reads TGCGCCAGCAGCTTCGCCCCCGGGACTAGCGGGGGCATCGATACGCAGTATTTT. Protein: CASSFAPGTSGGIDTQYF.

CDR3 region: CASSVSVGANYGYTF. CDR3 sequence (DNA): TGTGCCAGCAGCGTATCGGTAGGGGCCAACTATGGCTACACCTTC. V gene TRBV9 combines with J gene TRBJ1-2, with D maybe TRBD1 (5 bases). Germline V gene lookup returns CDR1 SGDLS and CDR2 YYNGEE. Trimming pared 1 base from V and 2 bases from J, leaving 12 bases between. The CDR3 contains 15 residues.

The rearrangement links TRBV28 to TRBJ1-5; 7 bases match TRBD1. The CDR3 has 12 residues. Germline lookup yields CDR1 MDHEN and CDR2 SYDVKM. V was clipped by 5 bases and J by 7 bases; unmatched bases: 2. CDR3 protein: CASSTGEQPQHF. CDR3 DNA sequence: TGTGCCAGCAGTACAGGGGAACAGCCCCAGCATTTT.

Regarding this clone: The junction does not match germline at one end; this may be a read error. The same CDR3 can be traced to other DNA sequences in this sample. The CDR3 spells CASSLGGQGTDEQYF. The CDR3, as DNA: TGCGCCAGCAGCTTAGGGGGACAGGGAACCGACGAGCAATACTTC. The gene calls are TRBV5-1 and TRBJ2-7, with TRBD1 matching 9 bases. In germline, CDR1 is SGHRS, CDR2 YFSETQ. This CDR3 is 15 amino acids long.

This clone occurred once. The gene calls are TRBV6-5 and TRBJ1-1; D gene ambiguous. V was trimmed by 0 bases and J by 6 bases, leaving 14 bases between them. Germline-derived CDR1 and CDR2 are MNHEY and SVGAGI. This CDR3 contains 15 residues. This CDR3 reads CASSYSEGIYAEAFF. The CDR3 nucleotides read TGTGCCAGCAGTTACTCAGAAGGGATCTACGCTGAAGCTTTCTTT.

The DNA for the CDR3 is TGTGCCAGCAGTTTTGGGGAAGCCCAGTACTTC. Amino acid sequence: CASSFGEAQYF. This rearrangement joins TRBV12-3 or TRBV12-4 to TRBJ2-5; D unresolved. The CDR3 is 11 amino acids. V was clipped by 3 bases and J by 9 bases, with 8 bases between them.

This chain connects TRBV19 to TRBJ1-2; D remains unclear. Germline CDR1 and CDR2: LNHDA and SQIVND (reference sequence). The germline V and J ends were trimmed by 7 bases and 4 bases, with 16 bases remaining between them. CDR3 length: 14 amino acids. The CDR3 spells CASTPEERFYGYTF. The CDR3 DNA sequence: TGTGCCAGTACCCCCGAGGAGAGATTCTATGGCTACACCTTC.

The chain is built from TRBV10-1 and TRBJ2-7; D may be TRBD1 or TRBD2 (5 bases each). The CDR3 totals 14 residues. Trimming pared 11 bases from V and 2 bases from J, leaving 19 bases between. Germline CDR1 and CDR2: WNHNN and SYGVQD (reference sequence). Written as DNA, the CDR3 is TGCGCCTCCCAGGGACCGGATCCTCCCTACGAGCAGTACTTC. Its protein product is CASQGPDPPYEQYF.

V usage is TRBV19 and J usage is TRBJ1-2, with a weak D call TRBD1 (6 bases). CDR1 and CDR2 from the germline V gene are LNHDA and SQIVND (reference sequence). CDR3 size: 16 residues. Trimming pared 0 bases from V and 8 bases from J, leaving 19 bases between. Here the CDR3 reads CASSIDSLQGVGGYTF. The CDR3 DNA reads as TGTGCCAGTAGTATAGATTCTCTACAGGGAGTCGGAGGCTACACCTTC.

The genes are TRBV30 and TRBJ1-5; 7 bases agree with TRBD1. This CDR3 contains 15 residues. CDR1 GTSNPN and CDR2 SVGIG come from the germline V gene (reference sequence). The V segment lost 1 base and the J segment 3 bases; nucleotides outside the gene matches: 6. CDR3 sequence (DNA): TGTGCCTGGAGTGGTCGACAGGGCCTCAATCAGCCCCAGCATTTT. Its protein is CAWSGRQGLNQPQHF. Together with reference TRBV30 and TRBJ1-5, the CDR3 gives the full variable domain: SQTIHQWPATLVQPVGSPLSLECTVEGTSNPNLYWYRQAAGRGLQLLFYSVGIGQISSEVPQNLSASRPQDRQFILSSKKLLLSDSGFYLCAWSGRQGLNQPQHFGDGTRLSIL.

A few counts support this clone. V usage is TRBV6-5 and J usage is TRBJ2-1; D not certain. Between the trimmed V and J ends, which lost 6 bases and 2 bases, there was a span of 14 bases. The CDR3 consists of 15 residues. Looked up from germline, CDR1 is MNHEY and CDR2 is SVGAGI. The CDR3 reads CASSKKRGAYNEQFF. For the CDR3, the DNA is TGTGCCAGCAGCAAAAAAAGAGGCGCCTACAATGAGCAGTTCTTC.

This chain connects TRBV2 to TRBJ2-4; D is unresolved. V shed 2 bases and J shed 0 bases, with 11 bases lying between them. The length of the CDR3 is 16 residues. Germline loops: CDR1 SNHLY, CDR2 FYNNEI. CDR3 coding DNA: TGTGCCAGCAGTGAAAGGTCAGGTGTAGCCAAAAACATTCAGTACTTC. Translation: CASSERSGVAKNIQYF. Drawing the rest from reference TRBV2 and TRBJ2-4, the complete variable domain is EPEVTQTPSHQVTQMGQEVILRCVPISNHLYFYWYRQILGQKVEFLVSFYNNEISEKSEIFDDQFSVERPDGSNFTLKIRSTKLEDSAMYFCASSERSGVAKNIQYFGAGTRLSVL.

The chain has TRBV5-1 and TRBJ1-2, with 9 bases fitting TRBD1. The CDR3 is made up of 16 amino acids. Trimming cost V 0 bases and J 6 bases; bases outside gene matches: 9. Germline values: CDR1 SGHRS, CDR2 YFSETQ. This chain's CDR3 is CASSLGFNRGRDGYTF. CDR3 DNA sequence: TGCGCCAGCAGCTTGGGGTTTAACAGGGGGCGTGATGGCTACACCTTC.

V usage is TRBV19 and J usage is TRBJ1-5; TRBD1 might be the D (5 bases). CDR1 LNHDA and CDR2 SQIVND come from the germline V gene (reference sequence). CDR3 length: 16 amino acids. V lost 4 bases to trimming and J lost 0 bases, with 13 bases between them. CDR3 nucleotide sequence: TGTGCCAGTAGTACCCCGGGACTTTATAGCAATCAGCCCCAGCATTTT. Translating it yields CASSTPGLYSNQPQHF.

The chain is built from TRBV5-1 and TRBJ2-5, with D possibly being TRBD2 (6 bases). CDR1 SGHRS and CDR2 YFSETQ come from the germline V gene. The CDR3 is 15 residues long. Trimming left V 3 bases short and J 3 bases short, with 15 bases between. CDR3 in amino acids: CASSSRRGREETQYF. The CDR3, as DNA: TGCGCCAGCAGCTCGAGGCGGGGAAGGGAAGAGACCCAGTACTTC.

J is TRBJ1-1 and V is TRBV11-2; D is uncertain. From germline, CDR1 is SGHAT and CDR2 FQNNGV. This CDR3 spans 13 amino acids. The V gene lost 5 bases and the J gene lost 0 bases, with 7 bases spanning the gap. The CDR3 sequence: CASSLPVNTEAFF. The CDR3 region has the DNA TGTGCCAGCAGCCTTCCAGTGAACACTGAAGCTTTCTTT.

As DNA, the CDR3 is TGTGCCCCCCCCAGAGGGTTTTCACCCCTCCACTTT. This gives the protein CAPPRGFSPLHF. The chain has TRBV24-1 and TRBJ1-6; no clear D. V was pared by 12 bases and J by 9 bases, with 14 bases between. This CDR3 contains 12 residues. Germline V CDR1 and CDR2: KGHDR, SFDVKD.

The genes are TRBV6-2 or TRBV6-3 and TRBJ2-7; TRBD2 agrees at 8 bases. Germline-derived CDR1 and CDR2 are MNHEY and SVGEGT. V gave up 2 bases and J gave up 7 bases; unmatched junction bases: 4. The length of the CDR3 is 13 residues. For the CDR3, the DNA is TGTGCCAGCAGTTACCCAGCGGGGGATGAGCAGTACTTC. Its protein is CASSYPAGDEQYF.

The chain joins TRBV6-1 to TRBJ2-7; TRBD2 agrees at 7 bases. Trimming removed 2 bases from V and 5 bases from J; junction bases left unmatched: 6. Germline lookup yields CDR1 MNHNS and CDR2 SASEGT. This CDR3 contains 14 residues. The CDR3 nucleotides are TGTGCCAGCAGTGAAATGGGGGGAGGGGACGAGCAGTACTTC. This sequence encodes CASSEMGGGDEQYF.

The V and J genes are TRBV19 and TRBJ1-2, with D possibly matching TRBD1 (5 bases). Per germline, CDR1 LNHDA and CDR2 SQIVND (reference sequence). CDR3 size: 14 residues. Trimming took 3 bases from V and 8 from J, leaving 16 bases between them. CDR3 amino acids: CASSMGTRSGGYTF. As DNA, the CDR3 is TGTGCCAGTAGTATGGGGACCCGGAGCGGAGGCTACACCTTC.

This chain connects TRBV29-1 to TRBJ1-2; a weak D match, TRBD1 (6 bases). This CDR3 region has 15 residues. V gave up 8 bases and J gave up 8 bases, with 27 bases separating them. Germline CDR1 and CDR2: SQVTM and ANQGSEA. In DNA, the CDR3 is TGCAGCCCCGAGAGGGGACTGGGGGGCAGTAGAGGCTACACCTTC. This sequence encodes CSPERGLGGSRGYTF.

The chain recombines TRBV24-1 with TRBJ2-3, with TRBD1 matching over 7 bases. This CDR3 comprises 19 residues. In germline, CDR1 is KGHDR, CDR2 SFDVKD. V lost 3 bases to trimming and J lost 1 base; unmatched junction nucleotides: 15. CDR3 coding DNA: TGTGCCACCAGTGATCCCACGAGAGGGGGCGCGGAGGGCACAGATACGCAGTATTTT. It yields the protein CATSDPTRGGAEGTDTQYF.

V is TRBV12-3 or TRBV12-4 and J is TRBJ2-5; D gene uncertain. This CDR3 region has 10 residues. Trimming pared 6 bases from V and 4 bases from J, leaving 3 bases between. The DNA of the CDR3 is TGTGCCAGCAGGGGAGAGACCCAGTACTTC. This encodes CASRGETQYF.